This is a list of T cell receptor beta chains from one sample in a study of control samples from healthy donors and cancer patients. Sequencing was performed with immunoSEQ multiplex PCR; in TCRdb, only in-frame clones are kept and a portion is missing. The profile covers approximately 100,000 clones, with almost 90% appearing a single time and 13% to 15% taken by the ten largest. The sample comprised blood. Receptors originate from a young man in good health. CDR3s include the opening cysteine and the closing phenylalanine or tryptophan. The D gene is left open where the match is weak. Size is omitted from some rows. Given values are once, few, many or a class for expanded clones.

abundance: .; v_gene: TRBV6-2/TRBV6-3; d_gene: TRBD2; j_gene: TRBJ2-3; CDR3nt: TGTGCCAGCAGTTGGAGACTAGCGGGGGCACTCACAGATACGCAGTATTTT; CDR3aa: CASSWRLAGALTDTQYF
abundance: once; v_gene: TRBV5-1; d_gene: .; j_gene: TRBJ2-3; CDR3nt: TGCGCCAGCAGCCTGACAAGGGATACGCAGTATTTT; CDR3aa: CASSLTRDTQYF
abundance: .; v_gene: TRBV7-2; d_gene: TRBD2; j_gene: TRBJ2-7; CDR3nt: TGTGCCAGCAGCCAGCGGACTAGCGGGGTCTCCTACGAGCAGTACTTC; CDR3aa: CASSQRTSGVSYEQYF
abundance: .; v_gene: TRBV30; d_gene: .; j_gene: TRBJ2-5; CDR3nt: TGTGCCTGGACGGTGGCTCGGGTGGGAGAGACCCAGTACTTC; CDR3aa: CAWTVARVGETQYF
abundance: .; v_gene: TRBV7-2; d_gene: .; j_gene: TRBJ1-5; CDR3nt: TGTGCCAGCGGGGGGGGACCCAATCAGCCCCAGCATTTT; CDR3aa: CASGGGPNQPQHF
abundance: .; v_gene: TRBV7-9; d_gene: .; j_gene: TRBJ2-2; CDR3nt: TGTGCCAGCAGTCCGACTAGTTCTACCGGGGAGCTGTTTTTT; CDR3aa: CASSPTSSTGELFF
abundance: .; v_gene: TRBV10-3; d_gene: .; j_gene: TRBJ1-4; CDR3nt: TGTGCCGCTCGGTCCGACGGTAATGAAAAACTGTTTTTT; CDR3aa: CAARSDGNEKLFF
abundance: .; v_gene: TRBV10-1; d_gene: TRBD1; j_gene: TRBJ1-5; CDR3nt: TGCGCCAGCAGTGAGTCCGGGACAGGGGGAAGCAATCAGCCCCAGCATTTT; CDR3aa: CASSESGTGGSNQPQHF
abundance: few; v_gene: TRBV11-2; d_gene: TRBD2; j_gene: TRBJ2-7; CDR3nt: TGTGCCAGCAGCTTAGGGCCTAACGGGAGGGCCGGGGAGCAGTACTTC; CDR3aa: CASSLGPNGRAGEQYF
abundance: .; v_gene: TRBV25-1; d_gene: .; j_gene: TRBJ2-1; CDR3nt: TGTGCCAGCAGCCCCGTAGAGAATGAGCAGTTCTTC; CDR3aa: CASSPVENEQFF
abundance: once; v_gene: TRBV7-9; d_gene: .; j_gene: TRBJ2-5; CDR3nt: TGTGCCAGCAGCCGACCGAGTGGGGCTAGCGTGGAGACCCAGTACTTC; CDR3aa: CASSRPSGASVETQYF
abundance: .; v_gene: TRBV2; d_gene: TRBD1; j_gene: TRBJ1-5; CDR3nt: TGTGCCAGTACGATTGGACAGGGTAATCAGCCCCAGCATTTT; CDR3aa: CASTIGQGNQPQHF
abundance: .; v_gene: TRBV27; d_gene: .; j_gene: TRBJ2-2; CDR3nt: TGTGCCAGCAGGCTCTTAGCCACCGGGGAGCTGTTTTTT; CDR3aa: CASRLLATGELFF
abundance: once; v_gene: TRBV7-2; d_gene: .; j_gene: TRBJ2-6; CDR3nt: TGTGCCAGCAGCTTAGGCGGCGCCAACGTCCTGACTTTC; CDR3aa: CASSLGGANVLTF
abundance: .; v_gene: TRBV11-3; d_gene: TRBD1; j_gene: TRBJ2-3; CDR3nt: TGTGCCAGCAGACACAAAGACAGGGGGCTAACAGATACGCAGTATTTT; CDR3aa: CASRHKDRGLTDTQYF
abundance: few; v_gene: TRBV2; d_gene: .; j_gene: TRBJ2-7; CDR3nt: TGTGCCAGCAGTGAAGCGGGGCCCGAGCAGTACTTC; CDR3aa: CASSEAGPEQYF
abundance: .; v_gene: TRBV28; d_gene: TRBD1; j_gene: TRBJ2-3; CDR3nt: TGTGCCATCCTAAACAGGGGGAGTGGAGATACGCAGTATTTT; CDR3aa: CAILNRGSGDTQYF
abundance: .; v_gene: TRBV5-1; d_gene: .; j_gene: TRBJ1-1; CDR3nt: TGCGCCAGCAGCTTGCATCCGGGGAACACTGAAGCTTTCTTT; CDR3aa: CASSLHPGNTEAFF
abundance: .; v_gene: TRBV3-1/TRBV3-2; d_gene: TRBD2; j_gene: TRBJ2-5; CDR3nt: TGTGCCAGCAGCCAAGATGTTAGACTAGCGGGCCTCCAAGAGACCCAGTACTTC; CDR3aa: CASSQDVRLAGLQETQYF
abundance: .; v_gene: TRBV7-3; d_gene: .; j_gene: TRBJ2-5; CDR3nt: TGTGCCAGCAGCAGTATAGGGGGGTGGTCTGAGACCCAGTACTTC; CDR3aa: CASSSIGGWSETQYF